Listed here are 22 T cell receptor beta chains from one sample, sequenced in a study of shared clonotypes between healthy human individuals. Measured with immunoSEQ multiplex PCR; TCRdb has only the in-frame clones, and not every one. The sample contains 2,500,000 or so clones, around nine tenths of which appear only once. Input material: naive CD4+ T cells sorted from blood. Subset reported: CD45RA+ positively selected. All receptors come from a man aged 18 to 30 in good health.

CDR3 nucleotide sequence: TGTGCCAGCAGCTTGTTCCACAGGGACGAGCAGTACTTC. Its translation: CASSLFHRDEQYF. This sequence joins TRBV5-4 and TRBJ2-7; D perhaps matches TRBD1 (6 bases). The germline gives CDR1 SGHNT, CDR2 YYREEE (reference sequence). Trimming took off 1 base at V and 5 bases at J, with 10 bases between the two ends. The CDR3 covers 13 residues.

This chain connects TRBV5-6 to TRBJ2-2; D is perhaps TRBD2 (6 bases). The CDR3 sequence is 16 residues long. With 0 bases removed from V and 4 bases from J, the gap between germline ends came to 13 bases. The germline V gene has CDR1 SGHDT and CDR2 YYEEEE. The CDR3 sequence: CASSLVGGELTGELFF. The CDR3 nucleotides read TGTGCCAGCAGCTTGGTAGGCGGGGAACTCACCGGGGAGCTGTTTTTT.

The genes are TRBV7-2 and TRBJ2-5; 15 bases align to TRBD2. Germline V lookup: CDR1 SGHTA, CDR2 FQGNSA. The V gene end was trimmed by 5 bases and the J gene end by 0 bases; junction bases not matched to a gene: 7. The CDR3 runs 18 residues. CDR3 nucleotides: TGTGCCAGCAGCCGGGGACTAGCGGGAGGAGGGCACCAAGAGACCCAGTACTTC. It specifies CASSRGLAGGGHQETQYF.

The J gene is TRBJ2-2, the V gene TRBV2, with D possibly TRBD2 on 5 matching bases. Germline V lookup: CDR1 SNHLY, CDR2 FYNNEI. V lost 8 bases and J 0 bases, leaving 16 bases between the germline ends. The CDR3 extends over 16 amino acids. The CDR3 loop reads CASLKDAGANTGELFF. The CDR3 bases are TGTGCCAGCCTGAAGGACGCCGGGGCGAACACCGGGGAGCTGTTTTTT.

The chain carries TRBV7-9 and TRBJ2-4, with 11 bases lining up with TRBD2. This CDR3 is built from 15 residues. Per germline, CDR1 SEHNR and CDR2 FQNEAQ (reference sequence). The J segment lost 6 bases and the V segment lost 7 bases, leaving 8 bases of the junction unmatched. The CDR3 DNA is TGTGCCAGCACCTCTAGCGGGGGGATTGGAAACATTCAGTACTTC. Amino acid sequence: CASTSSGGIGNIQYF.

The V call is TRBV7-3, the J call TRBJ2-1; D gene uncertain. The CDR3 is made up of 15 amino acids. CDR1 SGHTA and CDR2 FQGTGA come from the germline V gene. V was cut by 5 bases and J by 3 bases, with 14 bases left in between. The chain's CDR3 is CASSPGSANYNEQFF. The CDR3 DNA is TGTGCCAGCAGCCCTGGCAGCGCCAACTACAATGAGCAGTTCTTC. The full variable domain, rest sourced from reference TRBV7-3 and TRBJ2-1, is GAGVSQTPSNKVTEKGKYVELRCDPISGHTALYWYRQSLGQGPEFLIYFQGTGAADDSGLPNDRFFAVRPEGSVSTLKIQRTERGDSAVYLCASSPGSANYNEQFFGPGTRLTVL.

The chain recombines TRBV7-6 with TRBJ2-5; D is ambiguous. Germline V lookup: CDR1 SGHVS, CDR2 FNYEAQ. The CDR3 covers 13 residues. V was clipped by 1 base and J by 2 bases, with 5 bases between them. As DNA, the CDR3 is TGTGCCAGCAGCTTAGAAAGTCAAGAGACCCAGTACTTC. Translating gives CASSLESQETQYF.

This rearrangement joins TRBV6-1 to TRBJ2-2, with D perhaps assigned TRBD1 or TRBD2 (5 bases each). The germline V gene has CDR1 MNHNS and CDR2 SASEGT. V was trimmed by 2 bases and J by 1 base, leaving 8 bases between them. CDR3 size: 15 residues. CDR3 nucleotide sequence: TGTGCCAGCAGTGAAAAGGGGAGGAACACCGGGGAGCTGTTTTTT. It is translated as CASSEKGRNTGELFF.

This chain connects TRBV7-2 to TRBJ2-1, with TRBD2 matching over 9 bases. The V segment lost 5 bases and the J segment 6 bases; nucleotides outside the gene matches: 2. CDR1 is SGHTA and CDR2 is FQGNSA in the germline V gene. The CDR3 sequence is 13 residues long. CDR3 sequence: CASSLLAGNEQFF. In nucleotides, the CDR3 is TGTGCCAGCAGCCTACTAGCGGGCAATGAGCAGTTCTTC.

The chain recombines TRBV28 with TRBJ2-3; D tentatively fits TRBD1 or TRBD2 (6 bases each). CDR3 length: 16 residues. Germline loops: CDR1 MDHEN, CDR2 SYDVKM. V lost 6 bases to trimming and J lost 5 bases, with 21 bases between them. In DNA, the CDR3 is TGTGCCAGCAGGTCGGATTGGAGGGGGACCTTAGATACGCAGTATTTT. It codes for CASRSDWRGTLDTQYF.

The CDR3 here is CASSLGQIPRAGGTIYF. CDR3 sequence (DNA): TGCGCCAGCAGCTTGGGACAGATCCCTAGGGCAGGAGGCACCATATATTTT. The J gene is TRBJ1-3, the V gene TRBV5-1, with TRBD1 as a possible D gene (5 bases). Germline V gene sequence: CDR1 SGHRS, CDR2 YFSETQ. The ends were cut back, 0 bases at V and 9 bases at J, with 22 bases in the middle. CDR3 length: 17 amino acids. Combining the CDR3 with reference TRBV5-1 and TRBJ1-3 gives the whole variable domain KAGVTQTPRYLIKTRGQQVTLSCSPISGHRSVSWYQQTPGQGLQFLFEYFSETQRNKGNFPGRFSGRQFSNSRSEMNVSTLELGDSALYLCASSLGQIPRAGGTIYFGEGSWLTVV.

As to this clone: Other DNA sequences within the sample encode an identical CDR3. The chain employs TRBV5-1 and TRBJ2-7; D may be TRBD2 (7 bases). With 1 base removed from V and 6 bases from J, the gap between germline ends came to 14 bases. Germline V CDR1 and CDR2: SGHRS, YFSETQ. The CDR3 spans 14 residues. The CDR3 sequence: CASSLLQGGGEQYF. In nucleotides, the CDR3 is TGCGCCAGCAGCTTGTTACAGGGAGGGGGCGAGCAGTACTTC.

The chain carries TRBV27 and TRBJ2-7; possibly TRBD1 for D (6 bases). This CDR3 comprises 14 residues. Germline V CDR1 and CDR2: MNHEY, SMNVEV (reference sequence). Trimming took off 1 base at V and 3 bases at J, with 10 bases between the two ends. CDR3 sequence reads: CASSLYWTDYEQYF. For the CDR3, the DNA is TGTGCCAGCAGTTTATATTGGACAGACTACGAGCAGTACTTC.

The chain carries TRBV11-2 and TRBJ2-3, with D possibly TRBD1 on 6 matching bases. Germline V gene sequence: CDR1 SGHAT, CDR2 FQNNGV. V was shortened by 3 bases and J by 2 bases, with 12 bases between the two germline ends. CDR3 length: 15 amino acids. The CDR3 coding sequence is TGTGCCAGCAGCTTGGAAGGGGGATACACAGATACGCAGTATTTT. This codes for CASSLEGGYTDTQYF.

This clone occurred once. Other DNA sequences of this sample code for an identical CDR3. The rearrangement links TRBV30 to TRBJ2-7; 11 bases agree with TRBD1. Germline CDR1 GTSNPN, CDR2 SVGIG (reference sequence). The CDR3 consists of 14 residues. The V and J ends lost 0 bases and 4 bases, in that order; junction bases with no gene match: 2. CDR3 residues: CAWSVGQGAYEQYF. In DNA form, the CDR3 reads TGTGCCTGGAGTGTAGGACAGGGGGCATACGAGCAGTACTTC.

In regard to this clone: This sample includes further DNA sequences coding for the same CDR3. V usage is TRBV10-1 and J usage is TRBJ2-2; unclear D gene. V lost 5 bases to trimming and J lost 1 base, with 8 bases between them. The CDR3 runs 14 residues. Germline-derived CDR1 and CDR2 are WNHNN and SYGVQD (reference sequence). As DNA, the CDR3 is TGCGCCAGCAGTCAGACGGTGAACACCGGGGAGCTGTTTTTT. Protein product: CASSQTVNTGELFF.

As regards this clone: Other DNA sequences within the sample encode an identical CDR3. This chain connects TRBV18 to TRBJ1-3; no clear D. Germline V lookup: CDR1 KGHSH, CDR2 LQKENI. The V end lost 0 bases, the J end lost 3 bases, and 9 bases lay between the germline ends. CDR3 size: 15 residues. The CDR3 DNA reads TGTGCCAGCTCACCACCTGGTCAGATTGGAAACACCATATATTTT. Translation: CASSPPGQIGNTIYF.

With respect to this clone: One end of the junction is discordant with germline, which a read error may explain. The V gene is TRBV7-7, the J gene TRBJ2-5; 7 bases match TRBD1. CDR1 SSHAT and CDR2 FNYEAQ come from the germline V gene (reference sequence). This CDR3 has 16 amino acids. In DNA form, the CDR3 reads TGTGCTAGCAGCTTAGTAACCGGGACAGCCCAAGAGACCCAGTACTTC. Translating it yields CASSLVTGTAQETQYF.

The rearrangement joins TRBV14 to TRBJ2-3; 7 bases agree with TRBD1. CDR1 is SGHDN and CDR2 is FVKESK in the germline V gene. The CDR3 covers 16 residues. Trimming removed 2 bases from V and 5 bases from J; junction bases left unmatched: 10. The CDR3 here is CASSQRSRGRGDTQYF. CDR3 sequence (DNA): TGTGCCAGCAGCCAAAGGTCAAGGGGGCGCGGAGATACGCAGTATTTT. Full variable domain (outside the CDR3, taken from reference TRBV14 and TRBJ2-3): EAGVTQFPSHSVIEKGQTVTLRCDPISGHDNLYWYRRVMGKEIKFLLHFVKESKQDESGMPNNRFLAERTGGTYSTLKVQPAELEDSGVYFCASSQRSRGRGDTQYFGPGTRLTVL.

The chain employs TRBV6-1 and TRBJ2-1; 9 bases align to TRBD1. With V trimmed by 4 bases and J by 3 bases, 10 bases remained unmatched. Germline CDR1 reads MNHNS; CDR2 reads SASEGT. The CDR3 runs 17 residues. The CDR3 DNA reads TGTGCCAGCAGTGGGACGGAACAGGGGGCGGTCTACAATGAGCAGTTCTTC. Translated, it gives CASSGTEQGAVYNEQFF.

The V gene is TRBV5-1, the J gene TRBJ2-1; tentative D call: TRBD1 (5 bases). The CDR3 is 14 residues long. V shed 0 bases and J shed 9 bases, with 13 bases lying between them. Germline V gene lookup returns CDR1 SGHRS and CDR2 YFSETQ. CDR3 sequence (DNA): TGCGCCAGCAGCTTGGAGGGGCCAGATGGTGAGCAGTTCTTC. It specifies CASSLEGPDGEQFF.

This rearrangement joins TRBV15 to TRBJ1-3; TRBD1 matches 9 bases. Trimming at V came to 3 bases and at J to 4 bases, leaving 4 bases not matched to a gene. Looked up from germline, CDR1 is LNHNV and CDR2 is YYDKDF (reference sequence). CDR3 size: 15 residues. The CDR3 loop reads CATSRDRGEGNTIYF. The CDR3, as DNA: TGTGCCACCAGCAGGGACAGGGGAGAAGGAAACACCATATATTTT.